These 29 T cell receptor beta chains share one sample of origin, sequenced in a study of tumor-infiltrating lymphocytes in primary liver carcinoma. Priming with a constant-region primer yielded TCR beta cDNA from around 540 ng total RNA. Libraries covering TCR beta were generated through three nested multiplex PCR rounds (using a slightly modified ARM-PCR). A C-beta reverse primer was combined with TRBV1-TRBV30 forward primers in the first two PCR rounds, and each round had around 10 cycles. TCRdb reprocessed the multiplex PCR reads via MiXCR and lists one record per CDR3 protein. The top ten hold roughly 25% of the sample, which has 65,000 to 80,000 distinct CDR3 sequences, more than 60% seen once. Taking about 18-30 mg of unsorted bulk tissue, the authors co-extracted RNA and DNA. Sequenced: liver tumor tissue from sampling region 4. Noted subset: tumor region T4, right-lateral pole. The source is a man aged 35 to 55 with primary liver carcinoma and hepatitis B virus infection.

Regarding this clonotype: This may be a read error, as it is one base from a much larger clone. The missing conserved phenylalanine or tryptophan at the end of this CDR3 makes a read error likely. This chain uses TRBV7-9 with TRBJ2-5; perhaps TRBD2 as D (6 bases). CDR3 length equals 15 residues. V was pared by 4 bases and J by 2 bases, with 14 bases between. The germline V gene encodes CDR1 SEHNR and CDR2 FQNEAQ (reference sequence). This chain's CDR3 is CASSSRRGWQETQYL. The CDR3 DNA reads TGTGCCAGCAGCTCCAGGAGGGGTTGGCAAGAGACCCAGTACTTA.

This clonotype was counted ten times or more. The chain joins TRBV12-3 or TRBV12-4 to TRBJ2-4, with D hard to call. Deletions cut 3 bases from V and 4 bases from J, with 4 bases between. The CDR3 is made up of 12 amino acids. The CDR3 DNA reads TGTGCCAGCAGTTTGGGAAAAAACATTCAGTACTTC. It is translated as CASSLGKNIQYF.

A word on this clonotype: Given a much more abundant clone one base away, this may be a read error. CDR3 sequence: CASSLRDQGRTEAFF. Here the CDR3 DNA reads TGTGCCAGCAGCTTAAGGGATCAGGGGAGAACTGAAGCTTTCTTT. V gene TRBV11-2 combines with J gene TRBJ1-1, with D tentatively TRBD1 (6 bases). Trimming cost V 2 bases and J 5 bases, with 15 bases left between them. The CDR3 contains 15 residues. Germline V lookup: CDR1 SGHAT, CDR2 FQNNGV.

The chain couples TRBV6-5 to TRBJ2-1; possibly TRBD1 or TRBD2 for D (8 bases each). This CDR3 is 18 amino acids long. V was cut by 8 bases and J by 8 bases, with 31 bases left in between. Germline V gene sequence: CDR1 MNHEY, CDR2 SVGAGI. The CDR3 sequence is CASSWNRGTNGRVHEQFF. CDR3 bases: TGTGCCAGCTCGTGGAACAGGGGGACTAACGGGAGGGTGCATGAGCAGTTCTTC.

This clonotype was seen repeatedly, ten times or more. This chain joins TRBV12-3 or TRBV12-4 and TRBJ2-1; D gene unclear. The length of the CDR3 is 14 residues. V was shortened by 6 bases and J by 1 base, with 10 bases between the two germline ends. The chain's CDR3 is CASSAAASYNEQFF. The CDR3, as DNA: TGTGCCAGCAGCGCCGCGGCATCCTACAATGAGCAGTTCTTC.

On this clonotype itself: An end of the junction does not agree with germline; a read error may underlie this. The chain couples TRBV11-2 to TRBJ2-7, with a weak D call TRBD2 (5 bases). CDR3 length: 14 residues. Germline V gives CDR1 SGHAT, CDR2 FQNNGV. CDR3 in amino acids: CANSLARSSYEQYF. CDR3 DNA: TGTGCCAACAGCTTAGCGAGGAGCTCCTATGAGCAGTACTTC.

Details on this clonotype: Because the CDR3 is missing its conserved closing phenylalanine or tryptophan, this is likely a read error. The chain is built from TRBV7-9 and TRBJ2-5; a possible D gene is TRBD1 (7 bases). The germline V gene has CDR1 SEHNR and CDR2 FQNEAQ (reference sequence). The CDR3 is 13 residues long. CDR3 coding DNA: TGCGCCAGCAGTACCGGAGGGGGCGAGACCCAGTACTCC. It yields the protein CASSTGGGETQYS.

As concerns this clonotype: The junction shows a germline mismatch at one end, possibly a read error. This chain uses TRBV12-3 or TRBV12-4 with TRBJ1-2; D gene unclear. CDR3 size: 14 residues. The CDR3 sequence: CTSSRSNSGYGYTF. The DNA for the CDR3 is TGTACCAGCAGTCGATCGAATAGTGGCTATGGCTACACCTTC.

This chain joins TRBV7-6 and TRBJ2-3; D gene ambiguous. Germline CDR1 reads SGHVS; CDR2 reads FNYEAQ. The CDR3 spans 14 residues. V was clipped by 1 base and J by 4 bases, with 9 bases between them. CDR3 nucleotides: TGTGCCAGCAGCTTAGGGGAACACGCAGATACGCAGTATTTT. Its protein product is CASSLGEHADTQYF. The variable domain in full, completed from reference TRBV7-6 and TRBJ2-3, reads GAGVSQSPRYKVTKRGQDVALRCDPISGHVSLYWYRQALGQGPEFLTYFNYEAQQDKSGLPNDRFSAERPEGSISTLTIQRTEQRDSAMYRCASSLGEHADTQYFGPGTRLTVL.

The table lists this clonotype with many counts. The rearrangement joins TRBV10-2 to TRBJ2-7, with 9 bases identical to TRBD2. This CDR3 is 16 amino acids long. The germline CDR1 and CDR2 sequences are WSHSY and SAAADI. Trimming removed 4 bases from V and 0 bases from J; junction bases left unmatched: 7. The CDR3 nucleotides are TGCGCCAGCAGTGGAGGGGCTAGCGGGATCTCCTACGAGCAGTACTTC. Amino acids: CASSGGASGISYEQYF.

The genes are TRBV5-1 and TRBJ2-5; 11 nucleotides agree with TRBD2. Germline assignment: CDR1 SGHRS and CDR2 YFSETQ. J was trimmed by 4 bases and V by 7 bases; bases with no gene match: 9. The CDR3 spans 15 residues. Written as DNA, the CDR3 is TGCGCCAGCTATGAACTAGCGGGAGAAGGAGAGACCCAGTACTTC. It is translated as CASYELAGEGETQYF.

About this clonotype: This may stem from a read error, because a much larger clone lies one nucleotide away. CDR3 residues: CTSSSGRADEQYF. The CDR3 region has the DNA TGTACCAGCAGCTCAGGCAGGGCGGACGAGCAGTACTTC. The gene calls are TRBV11-2 and TRBJ2-7, with D maybe TRBD1 (5 bases). CDR3 length equals 13 residues. Germline V CDR1 and CDR2: SGHAT, FQNNGV.

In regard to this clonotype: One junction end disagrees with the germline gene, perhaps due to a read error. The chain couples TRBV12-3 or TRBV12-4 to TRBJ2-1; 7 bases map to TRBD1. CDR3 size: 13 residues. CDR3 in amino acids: CTSNTDRCNEQFF. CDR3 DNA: TGTACCAGCAACACGGACAGGTGTAATGAGCAGTTCTTC.

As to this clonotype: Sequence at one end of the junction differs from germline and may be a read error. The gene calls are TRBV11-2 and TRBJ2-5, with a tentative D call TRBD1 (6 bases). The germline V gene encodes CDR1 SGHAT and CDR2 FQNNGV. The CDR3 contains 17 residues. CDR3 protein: CAFSLVSGGSRQETQCF. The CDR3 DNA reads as TGTGCCTTCAGCTTAGTCAGTGGGGGCAGTCGGCAAGAGACCCAGTGCTTC.

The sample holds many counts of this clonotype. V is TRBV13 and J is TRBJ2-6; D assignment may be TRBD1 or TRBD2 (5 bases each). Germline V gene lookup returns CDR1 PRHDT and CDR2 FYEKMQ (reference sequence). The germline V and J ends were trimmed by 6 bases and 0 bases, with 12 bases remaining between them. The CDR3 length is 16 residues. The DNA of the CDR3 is TGTGCCAGCAGGAGATGGGGGACCTCTGGGGCCAACGTCCTGACTTTC. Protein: CASRRWGTSGANVLTF.

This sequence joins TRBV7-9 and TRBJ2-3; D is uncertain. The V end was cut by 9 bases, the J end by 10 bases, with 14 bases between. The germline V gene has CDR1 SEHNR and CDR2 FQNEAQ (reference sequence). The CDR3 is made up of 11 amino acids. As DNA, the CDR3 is TGTGCCAGTAGCCCCCAGGATGCGCAGTATTTT. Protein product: CASSPQDAQYF.

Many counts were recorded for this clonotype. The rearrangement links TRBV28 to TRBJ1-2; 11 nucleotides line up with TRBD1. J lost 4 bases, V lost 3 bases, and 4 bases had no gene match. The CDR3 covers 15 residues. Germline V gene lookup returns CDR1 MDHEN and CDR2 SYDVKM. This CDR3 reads CASSFSGTGGYGYTF. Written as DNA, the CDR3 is TGTGCCAGCAGTTTTTCCGGGACAGGGGGCTATGGCTACACCTTC.

The CDR3 region is CSVRIAGGPYEMYF. Written as DNA, the CDR3 is TGCAGCGTTAGAATAGCGGGAGGGCCCTACGAGATGTACTTC. The chain joins TRBV29-1 to TRBJ2-7; TRBD2 agrees at 11 bases. Per germline, CDR1 SQVTM and CDR2 ANQGSEA. The CDR3 totals 14 residues. V dropped 5 bases and J dropped 12; count of bases not matched to a gene: 15.

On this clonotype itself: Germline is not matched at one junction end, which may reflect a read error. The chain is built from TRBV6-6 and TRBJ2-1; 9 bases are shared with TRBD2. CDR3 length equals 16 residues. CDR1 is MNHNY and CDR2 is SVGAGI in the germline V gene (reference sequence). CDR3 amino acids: CVSQTSRSGRLGEQFF. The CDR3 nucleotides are TGTGTCAGCCAAACATCGAGGAGCGGGAGGTTGGGTGAGCAGTTCTTC.

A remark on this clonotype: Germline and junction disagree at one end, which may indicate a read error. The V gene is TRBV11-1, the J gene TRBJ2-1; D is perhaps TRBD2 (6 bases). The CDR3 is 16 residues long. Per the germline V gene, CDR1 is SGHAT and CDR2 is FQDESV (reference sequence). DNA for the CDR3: TGTGCCAACAGCTTAGGCCTGGGACTTCCTAGGCATGAGCAGTTCTTT. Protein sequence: CANSLGLGLPRHEQFF.

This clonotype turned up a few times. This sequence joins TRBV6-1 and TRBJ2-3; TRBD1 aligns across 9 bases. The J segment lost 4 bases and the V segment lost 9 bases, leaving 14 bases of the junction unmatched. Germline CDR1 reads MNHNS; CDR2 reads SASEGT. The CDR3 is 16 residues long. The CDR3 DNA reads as TGTGCCAGTTGTGATAGAGACGGGACAGGGCCAGATACGCAGTATTTT. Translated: CASCDRDGTGPDTQYF.

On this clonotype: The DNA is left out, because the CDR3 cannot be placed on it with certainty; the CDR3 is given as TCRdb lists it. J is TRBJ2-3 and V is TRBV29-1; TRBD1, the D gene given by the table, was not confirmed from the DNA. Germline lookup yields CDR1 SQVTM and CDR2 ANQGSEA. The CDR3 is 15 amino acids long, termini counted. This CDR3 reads CSVAWAGGIGGTQYF.

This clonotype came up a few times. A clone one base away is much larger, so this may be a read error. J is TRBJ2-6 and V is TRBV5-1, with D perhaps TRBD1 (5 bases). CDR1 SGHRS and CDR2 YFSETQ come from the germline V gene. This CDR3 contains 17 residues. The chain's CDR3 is CASSLAPQGSGTNVLTF. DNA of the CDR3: TGCGCCAGCAGCTTGGCTCCCCAGGGCTCTGGGACCAACGTCCTGACTTTC.

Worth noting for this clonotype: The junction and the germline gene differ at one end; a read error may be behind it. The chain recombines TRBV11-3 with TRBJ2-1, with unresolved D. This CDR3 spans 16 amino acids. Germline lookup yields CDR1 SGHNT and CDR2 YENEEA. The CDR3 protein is CTSSLTAASSYSEQFF. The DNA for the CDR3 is TGTACCAGCAGCTTAACAGCCGCCAGCTCCTACAGTGAGCAGTTCTTC.

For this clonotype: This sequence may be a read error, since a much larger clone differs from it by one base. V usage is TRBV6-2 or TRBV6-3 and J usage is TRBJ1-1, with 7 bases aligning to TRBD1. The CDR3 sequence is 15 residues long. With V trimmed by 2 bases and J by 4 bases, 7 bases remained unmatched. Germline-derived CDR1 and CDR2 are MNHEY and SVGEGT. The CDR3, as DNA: TGTGCCAGCAGTTACGCGCCGGGACAGAGCACTGAAGCTTTCTTT. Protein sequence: CASSYAPGQSTEAFF.

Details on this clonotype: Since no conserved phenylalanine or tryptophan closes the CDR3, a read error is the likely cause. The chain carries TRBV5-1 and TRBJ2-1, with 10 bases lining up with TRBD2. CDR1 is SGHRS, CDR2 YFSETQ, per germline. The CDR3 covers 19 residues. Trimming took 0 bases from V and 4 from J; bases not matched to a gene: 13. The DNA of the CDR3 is TGCGCCAGCAGCTTGGAGGCTAGCGGGGGAGGAGCTATTTACAATGAGCAGTTCCTC. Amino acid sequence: CASSLEASGGGAIYNEQFL.

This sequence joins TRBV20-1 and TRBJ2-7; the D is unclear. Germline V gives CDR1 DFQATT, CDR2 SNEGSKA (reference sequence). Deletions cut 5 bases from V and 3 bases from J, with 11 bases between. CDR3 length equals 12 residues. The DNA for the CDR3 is TGCAGTGCTCCGGAGTCAGGCTACGAGCAGTACTTC. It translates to CSAPESGYEQYF.

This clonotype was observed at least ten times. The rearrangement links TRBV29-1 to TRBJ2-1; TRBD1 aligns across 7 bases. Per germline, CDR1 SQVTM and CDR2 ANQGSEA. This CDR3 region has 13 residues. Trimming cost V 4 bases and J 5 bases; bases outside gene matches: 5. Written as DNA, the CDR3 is TGCAGCGTTGTAGGACAGGTCCACAATGAGCAGTTCTTC. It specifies CSVVGQVHNEQFF.

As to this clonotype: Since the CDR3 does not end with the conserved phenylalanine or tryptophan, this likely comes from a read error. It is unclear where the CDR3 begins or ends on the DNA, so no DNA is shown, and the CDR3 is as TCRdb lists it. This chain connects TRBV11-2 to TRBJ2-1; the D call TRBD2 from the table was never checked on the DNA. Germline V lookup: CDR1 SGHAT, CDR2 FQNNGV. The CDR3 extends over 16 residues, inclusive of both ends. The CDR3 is CASSYSSTSGRGGGFI.